Shown below are 32 T cell receptor beta chains from a single sample sequenced in a study of T-cell memory formation after mild COVID-19. TCRdb re-analysed the 5' RACE reads in MiXCR, keeping a single row per CDR3 protein. The sample holds roughly 450,000 distinct CDR3 sequences, 18% seen once. The sample consisted of PBMCs or a T cell subset sorted from them (not recorded which). The receptor source for this set is an adult woman who had mild COVID-19 (a few samples of this study predate the infection). Cell type and time point are not known.

This clonotype was observed a handful of times. The chain carries TRBV20-1 and TRBJ1-2; D is uncertain. The CDR3 extends over 13 amino acids. V was shortened by 2 bases and J by 2 bases, with 9 bases between the two germline ends. Germline lookup yields CDR1 DFQATT and CDR2 SNEGSKA (reference sequence). The DNA of the CDR3 is TGCAGTGCTAGACGAGGAATGAACTATGGCTACACCTTC. Its protein is CSARRGMNYGYTF.

There are a few counts of this clonotype. This chain links TRBV5-1 with TRBJ2-5; 8 bases align to TRBD1. The CDR3 covers 15 residues. Germline loops: CDR1 SGHRS, CDR2 YFSETQ. The V segment lost 0 bases and the J segment 5 bases; nucleotides outside the gene matches: 6. The CDR3 loop reads CASSLGQGSMETQYF. DNA for the CDR3: TGCGCCAGCAGCTTGGGACAGGGGAGTATGGAGACCCAGTACTTC. The variable domain in full, completed from reference TRBV5-1 and TRBJ2-5, reads KAGVTQTPRYLIKTRGQQVTLSCSPISGHRSVSWYQQTPGQGLQFLFEYFSETQRNKGNFPGRFSGRQFSNSRSEMNVSTLELGDSALYLCASSLGQGSMETQYFGPGTRLLVL.

This rearrangement joins TRBV6-5 to TRBJ2-6; unclear D gene. This CDR3 spans 18 amino acids. Germline loops: CDR1 MNHEY, CDR2 SVGAGI. Trimming pared 7 bases from V and 0 bases from J, leaving 19 bases between. CDR3 nucleotide sequence: TGTGCCAGCACCCCACAGACACCCTCAGGCTCTGGGGCCAACGTCCTGACTTTC. It encodes CASTPQTPSGSGANVLTF.

The V call is TRBV21-1, the J call TRBJ1-6. TRBV21-1 represents a pseudogene. The CDR3 length is 13 residues. The chain's CDR3 is CASSRELNSPLHF. CDR3 nucleotides: TGTGCCAGCAGCAGAGAATTAAATTCACCCCTCCACTTT.

The V and J genes are TRBV6-6 and TRBJ1-2; D is perhaps TRBD1 (5 bases). The V and J ends lost 0 bases and 10 bases respectively, with 12 bases between them. Germline V lookup: CDR1 MNHNY, CDR2 SVGAGI (reference sequence). The CDR3 consists of 13 residues. CDR3 protein: CASSYSMGGVYTF. CDR3 DNA sequence: TGTGCCAGCAGTTACTCGATGGGAGGGGTCTACACCTTC.

Ten or more counts support this clonotype. The rearrangement links TRBV5-1 to TRBJ2-3; D is unresolved. V gave up 0 bases and J gave up 5 bases, with 4 bases separating them. Germline V gene sequence: CDR1 SGHRS, CDR2 YFSETQ. The CDR3 covers 12 residues. CDR3 amino acids: CASSLGEDTQYF. CDR3 sequence (DNA): TGCGCCAGCAGCTTGGGCGAAGATACGCAGTATTTT.

This clonotype has only a few counts. The chain is built from TRBV7-9 and TRBJ2-7; D is perhaps TRBD1 (5 bases). CDR3 length equals 14 residues. The germline gives CDR1 SEHNR, CDR2 FQNEAQ (reference sequence). Trimming cost V 2 bases and J 3 bases, with 11 bases left between them. In nucleotides, the CDR3 is TGTGCCAGCAGCTTAAAGGGGAAGGACTACGAGCAGTACTTC. Its translation: CASSLKGKDYEQYF.

The chain carries TRBV12-3 or TRBV12-4 and TRBJ2-2, with D unclear. V lost 3 bases and J 1 base, leaving 3 bases between the germline ends. This CDR3 is built from 13 residues. The CDR3, as DNA: TGTGCCAGCAGTTTGAAGAACACCGGGGAGCTGTTTTTT. Encoded protein: CASSLKNTGELFF.

The V gene is TRBV29-1, the J gene TRBJ2-7, with 7 positions matching TRBD2. Germline loops: CDR1 SQVTM, CDR2 ANQGSEA. V dropped 7 bases and J dropped 7; count of bases not matched to a gene: 13. This CDR3 is built from 13 residues. CDR3 sequence: CSATLGLDREQYF. CDR3 sequence (DNA): TGCAGCGCAACCCTTGGACTAGACCGGGAGCAGTACTTC.

The gene calls are TRBV3-1 and TRBJ2-7; D not resolved. The V end lost 5 bases, the J end lost 4 bases, and 9 bases lay between the germline ends. Looked up from germline, CDR1 is LGHDT and CDR2 is YNNKEL (reference sequence). This CDR3 contains 12 residues. The CDR3 sequence is CASSGSLYEQYF. CDR3 sequence (DNA): TGTGCCAGCAGCGGCTCGCTATACGAGCAGTACTTC.

The chain links TRBV12-3 or TRBV12-4 to TRBJ2-1, with D possibly TRBD2 on 6 matching bases. Between the trimmed V and J ends, which lost 0 bases and 8 bases, there was a span of 17 bases. The CDR3 extends over 16 amino acids. The CDR3 nucleotides are TGTGCCAGCAGTTTAGCTATCGGGAGCGTCTTCGATGAGCAGTTCTTC. It encodes CASSLAIGSVFDEQFF.

The genes are TRBV5-1 and TRBJ2-1; D gene ambiguous. This CDR3 contains 14 residues. CDR1 and CDR2 (germline): SGHRS, YFSETQ. V dropped 0 bases and J dropped 7 bases, with 11 bases sitting between them. The CDR3 sequence: CASSLAQEKNEQFF. The CDR3 bases are TGCGCCAGCAGCTTGGCCCAGGAAAAAAATGAGCAGTTCTTC. The full variable domain, rest sourced from reference TRBV5-1 and TRBJ2-1, is KAGVTQTPRYLIKTRGQQVTLSCSPISGHRSVSWYQQTPGQGLQFLFEYFSETQRNKGNFPGRFSGRQFSNSRSEMNVSTLELGDSALYLCASSLAQEKNEQFFGPGTRLTVL.

This clonotype has ten or more counts. The CDR3 nucleotides read TGTGCCAGCAGCTTAGAGACAGGGGGCCGGTATGAGCAGTTCTTC. As protein: CASSLETGGRYEQFF. The chain recombines TRBV7-6 with TRBJ2-1; TRBD1 agrees at 10 bases. Trimming removed 1 base from V and 8 bases from J; junction bases left unmatched: 5. The CDR3 totals 15 residues. Per the germline V gene, CDR1 is SGHVS and CDR2 is FNYEAQ.

This clonotype was seen once. In DNA form, the CDR3 reads TGTGCCAGCGCCAGTAGGACTAGCGTGGAGACCCAGTACTTC. Translating gives CASASRTSVETQYF. The chain joins TRBV7-7 to TRBJ2-5; the match to TRBD2 covers 9 bases. Germline CDR1 is SSHAT and CDR2 is FNYEAQ (reference sequence). V gave up 8 bases and J gave up 5 bases; unmatched junction bases: 9. This CDR3 spans 14 amino acids.

This chain links TRBV3-1 with TRBJ2-5; D not resolved. Germline lookup yields CDR1 LGHDT and CDR2 YNNKEL (reference sequence). The length of the CDR3 is 12 residues. The V end was cut by 4 bases, the J end by 5 bases, with 8 bases between. The CDR3, as DNA: TGTGCCAGCAGCCCTGGAAGGGAGACCCAGTACTTC. As protein: CASSPGRETQYF.

There are many counts of this clonotype. The chain employs TRBV11-2 and TRBJ2-1, with 10 bases matching TRBD2. The CDR3 has 14 residues. V shed 7 bases, J shed 9 bases, and the junction held 9 bases outside the gene matches. Germline V gives CDR1 SGHAT, CDR2 FQNNGV. Here the CDR3 DNA reads TGTGCCAGCAATAGGGCTAGCGGGAGCGTTGAGCAGTTCTTC. It codes for CASNRASGSVEQFF.

The chain uses TRBV6-1 and TRBJ1-4, with 7 positions matching TRBD1. J was trimmed by 1 base and V by 4 bases; bases with no gene match: 9. This CDR3 contains 17 residues. Germline CDR1 reads MNHNS; CDR2 reads SASEGT. The CDR3 loop is CASSAQPHRGTNEKLFF. The CDR3 nucleotides are TGTGCCAGCAGTGCCCAACCGCACAGGGGAACTAATGAAAAACTGTTTTTT.

This clonotype appeared a few times. The gene calls are TRBV18 and TRBJ2-3; D is possibly TRBD1 or TRBD2 (5 bases each). Trimming cost V 3 bases and J 2 bases, with 9 bases left between them. The CDR3 sequence is 14 residues long. Germline V gives CDR1 KGHSH, CDR2 LQKENI. The CDR3 DNA reads as TGTGCCAGCTCACCGGGTGGGACCACAGATACGCAGTATTTT. This translates into CASSPGGTTDTQYF.

J is TRBJ2-4 and V is TRBV7-8; unclear D gene. This CDR3 is built from 14 residues. V was cut by 4 bases and J by 7 bases, with 14 bases left in between. The germline V gene has CDR1 SGHVS and CDR2 FQNEAQ. DNA of the CDR3: TGTGCCAGCAGCTCTGACGGACCGAGGAACATTCAGTACTTC. Its protein is CASSSDGPRNIQYF.

This clonotype has more than one count but fewer than ten. The rearrangement uses TRBV7-9 and TRBJ2-2; TRBD1 agrees at 7 bases. The length of the CDR3 is 12 residues. Per germline, CDR1 SEHNR and CDR2 FQNEAQ (reference sequence). Trimming cost V 11 bases and J 7 bases; bases outside gene matches: 7. CDR3 amino acids: CAGGQVDGELFF. CDR3 bases: TGTGCCGGTGGACAGGTTGACGGGGAGCTGTTTTTT.

This clonotype was observed many times. The rearrangement links TRBV20-1 to TRBJ2-7, with 16 bases matching TRBD2. The CDR3 runs to 15 residues. Germline assignment: CDR1 DFQATT and CDR2 SNEGSKA (reference sequence). The J segment lost 6 bases and the V segment lost 6 bases, leaving 8 bases of the junction unmatched. CDR3 DNA sequence: TGCAGTGCAAACCTGGGACTAGCGGGAGGGGGCGAGCAGTACTTC. It translates to CSANLGLAGGGEQYF.

This clonotype has only a few counts. The chain combines TRBV4-1 with TRBJ2-4; D is perhaps TRBD1 (5 bases). Deletions cut 3 bases from V and 0 bases from J, with 18 bases between. CDR1 and CDR2 from the germline V gene are MGHRA and YSYEKL. This CDR3 comprises 18 residues. This CDR3 is CASSHLGRRALAKNIQYF. The CDR3 DNA reads TGCGCCAGCAGCCACCTGGGGCGCAGGGCCCTAGCCAAAAACATTCAGTACTTC.

This clonotype occurred a few times. J is TRBJ1-5 and V is TRBV5-1, with a possible D match to TRBD1 (5 bases). V was cut by 0 bases and J by 5 bases, with 12 bases left in between. In germline, CDR1 is SGHRS, CDR2 YFSETQ. CDR3 length: 15 amino acids. DNA for the CDR3: TGCGCCAGCAGCTTGGATGTAGGGGCTCATCAGCCCCAGCATTTT. Amino acids: CASSLDVGAHQPQHF.

This clonotype was seen more than once but under ten times. V usage is TRBV18 and J usage is TRBJ2-7; D tentatively reads TRBD1 or TRBD2 (5 bases each). Germline V gives CDR1 KGHSH, CDR2 LQKENI. The CDR3 covers 15 residues. Trimming left V 3 bases short and J 0 bases short, with 12 bases between. CDR3 sequence: CASSPPRGLSYEQYF. The CDR3 region has the DNA TGTGCCAGCTCACCCCCGAGGGGCCTCTCCTACGAGCAGTACTTC.

This chain's CDR3 is CASSLLDNQPQHF. The CDR3 coding sequence is TGTGCCAGCAGTTTACTTGACAATCAGCCCCAGCATTTT. The chain uses TRBV2 and TRBJ1-5; D is undetermined. The CDR3 has 13 amino acids. V dropped 5 bases and J dropped 3 bases, with 8 bases sitting between them. The germline CDR1 and CDR2 sequences are SNHLY and FYNNEI.

The chain uses TRBV20-1 and TRBJ1-1; D unclear. V lost 3 bases and J 3 bases, leaving 8 bases between the germline ends. The CDR3 runs 12 residues. From germline, CDR1 is DFQATT and CDR2 SNEGSKA (reference sequence). The CDR3 region is CSASTLDTEAFF. CDR3 sequence (DNA): TGCAGTGCTAGTACCCTCGACACTGAAGCTTTCTTT.

The chain's CDR3 is CSVGRDELGTQYF. The DNA for the CDR3 is TGCAGCGTGGGACGGGACGAATTAGGGACCCAGTACTTC. This chain links TRBV29-1 with TRBJ2-5; D is perhaps TRBD1 or TRBD2 (5 bases each). The germline V gene encodes CDR1 SQVTM and CDR2 ANQGSEA. The CDR3 runs 13 residues. V was trimmed by 6 bases and J by 7 bases, leaving 18 bases between them. The full variable domain, in which reference TRBV29-1 and TRBJ2-5 provide the parts outside the CDR3, is SAVISQKPSRDICQRGTSLTIQCQVDSQVTMMFWYRQQPGQSLTLIATANQGSEATYESGFVIDKFPISRPNLTFSTLTVSNMSPEDSSIYLCSVGRDELGTQYFGPGTRLLVL.

The chain joins TRBV6-4 to TRBJ1-5; unclear D gene. CDR3 length: 13 amino acids. Trimming cost V 4 bases and J 7 bases, with 11 bases left between them. The germline gives CDR1 MRHNA, CDR2 SNTAGT. CDR3 amino acids: CASSVSLSQPQHF. The CDR3 DNA reads as TGTGCCAGCAGTGTGAGTTTGTCGCAGCCCCAGCATTTT.

The chain is built from TRBV29-1 and TRBJ2-7; D uncertain. The CDR3 is 12 residues long. Trimming shortened V by 5 bases and J by 2 bases, and 10 bases separated the two germline ends. Per germline, CDR1 SQVTM and CDR2 ANQGSEA. CDR3 sequence: CSVRADTYEQYF. The CDR3, as DNA: TGCAGCGTTCGGGCAGATACCTACGAGCAGTACTTC.

This rearrangement joins TRBV5-6 to TRBJ2-5; D possibly corresponds to TRBD1 (6 bases). The V gene's germline CDR1 is SGHDT and CDR2 YYEEEE. The CDR3 has 11 residues. Trimming took 7 bases from V and 5 from J, leaving 9 bases between them. The CDR3 loop is CASGTMETQYF. In nucleotides, the CDR3 is TGTGCCAGCGGGACAATGGAGACCCAGTACTTC.

The chain links TRBV29-1 to TRBJ2-7, with D possibly being TRBD2 (7 bases). Deletions cut 2 bases from V and 7 bases from J, with 18 bases between. Per germline, CDR1 SQVTM and CDR2 ANQGSEA. There are 14 residues in the CDR3. DNA of the CDR3: TGCAGCGTTGAAAGGGCCGGGGGGCCCCAGGAGCAGTACTTC. Amino acids: CSVERAGGPQEQYF.

In this sample, this clonotype turned up a few times. The CDR3 region has the DNA TGTGCCAGCAGTTCTTTACAAGGAACCGGGGAGCTGTTTTTT. It codes for CASSSLQGTGELFF. The chain carries TRBV6-5 and TRBJ2-2; D unresolved. Germline V gene sequence: CDR1 MNHEY, CDR2 SVGAGI. The germline V and J ends were trimmed by 4 bases and 5 bases, with 11 bases remaining between them. The CDR3 consists of 14 residues.